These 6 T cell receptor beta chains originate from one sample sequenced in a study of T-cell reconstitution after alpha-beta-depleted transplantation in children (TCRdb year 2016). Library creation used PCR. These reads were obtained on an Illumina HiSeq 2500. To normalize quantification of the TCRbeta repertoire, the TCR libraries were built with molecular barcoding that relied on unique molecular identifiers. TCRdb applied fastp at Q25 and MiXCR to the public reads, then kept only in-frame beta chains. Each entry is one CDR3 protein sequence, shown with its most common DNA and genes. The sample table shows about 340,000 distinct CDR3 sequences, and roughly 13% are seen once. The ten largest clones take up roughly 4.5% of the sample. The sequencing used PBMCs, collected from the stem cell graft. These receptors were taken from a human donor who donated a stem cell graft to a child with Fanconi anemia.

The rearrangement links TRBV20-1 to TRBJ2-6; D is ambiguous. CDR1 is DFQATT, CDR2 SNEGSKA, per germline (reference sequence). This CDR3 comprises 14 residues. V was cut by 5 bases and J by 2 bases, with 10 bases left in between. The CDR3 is CSAPIRAGANVLTF. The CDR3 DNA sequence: TGCAGTGCTCCTATACGGGCTGGGGCCAACGTCCTGACTTTC.

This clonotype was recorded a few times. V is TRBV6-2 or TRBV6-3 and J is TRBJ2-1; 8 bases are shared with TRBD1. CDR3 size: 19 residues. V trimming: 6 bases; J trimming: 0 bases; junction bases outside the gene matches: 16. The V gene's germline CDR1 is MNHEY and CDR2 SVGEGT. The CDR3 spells CASSPGGGSEISSYNEQFF. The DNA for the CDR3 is TGTGCCAGCAGCCCAGGGGGCGGGTCAGAAATATCCTCCTACAATGAGCAGTTCTTC.

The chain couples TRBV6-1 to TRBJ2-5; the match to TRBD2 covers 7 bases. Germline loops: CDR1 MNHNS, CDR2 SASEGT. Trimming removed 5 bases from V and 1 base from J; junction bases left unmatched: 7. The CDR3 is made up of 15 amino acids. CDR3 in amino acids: CASSQGGFFQETQYF. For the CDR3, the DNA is TGTGCCAGCAGTCAGGGAGGGTTCTTCCAAGAGACCCAGTACTTC.

CDR3 in DNA: TGTGCCAGCAGTCCAGGGACAGGACTAAATGAAAAACTGTTTTTT. It encodes CASSPGTGLNEKLFF. This sequence joins TRBV6-1 and TRBJ1-4, with 8 bases identical to TRBD1. J gave up 5 bases and V 5 bases, and 7 bases lay outside the gene matches. The length of the CDR3 is 15 residues. The germline gives CDR1 MNHNS, CDR2 SASEGT.

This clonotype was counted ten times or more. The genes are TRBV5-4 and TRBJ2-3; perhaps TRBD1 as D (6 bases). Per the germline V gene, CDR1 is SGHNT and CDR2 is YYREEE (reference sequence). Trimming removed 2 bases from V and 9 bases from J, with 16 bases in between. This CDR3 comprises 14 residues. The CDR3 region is CASSLMTGWSTQYF. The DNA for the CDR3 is TGTGCCAGCAGCTTAATGACAGGCTGGTCGACGCAGTATTTT.

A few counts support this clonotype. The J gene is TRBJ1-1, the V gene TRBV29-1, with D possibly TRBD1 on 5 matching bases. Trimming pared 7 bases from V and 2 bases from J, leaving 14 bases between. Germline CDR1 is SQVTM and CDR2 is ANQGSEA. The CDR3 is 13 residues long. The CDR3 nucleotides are TGCAGCGCTCTACGGGACTTCAACACTGAAGCTTTCTTT. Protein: CSALRDFNTEAFF.